A single sample is the source of the 8 T cell receptor beta chains below, sequenced in a study of T cell changes during pregnancy in multiple sclerosis. The assay was immunoSEQ multiplex PCR, and TCRdb's table has in-frame clones only and misses some. Of around 36,000 clones in the sample, roughly nine tenths were seen once. The source was CD8+ T cells from peripheral blood mononuclear cells, collected before pregnancy. The receptors were gathered from a female donor with multiple sclerosis, enrolled in a pregnancy study.

CDR3 nucleotides: TGTGCCAGCAGCCAAGAGGGGACAGGGGGCAATGAGCAGTTCTTC. This encodes CASSQEGTGGNEQFF. V usage is TRBV4-2 and J usage is TRBJ2-1; 11 bases agree with TRBD1. The CDR3 consists of 15 residues. Germline CDR1 is LGHNA and CDR2 is YNFKEQ. Germline trimming cut 0 bases from V and 6 bases from J; bases unmatched to any gene: 1.

The V call is TRBV28, the J call TRBJ2-1; D uncertain. CDR3 length equals 14 residues. Germline lookup yields CDR1 MDHEN and CDR2 SYDVKM. The V end was cut by 4 bases, the J end by 1 base, with 8 bases between. Written as DNA, the CDR3 is TGTGCCAGCAGTTCCTCCGGTTCCTACAATGAGCAGTTCTTC. This sequence encodes CASSSSGSYNEQFF.

The chain is built from TRBV28 and TRBJ2-3; TRBD2 agrees at 14 bases. The CDR3 runs to 18 residues. Germline V lookup: CDR1 MDHEN, CDR2 SYDVKM. The V and J ends lost 5 bases and 1 base, in that order; junction bases with no gene match: 8. CDR3 coding DNA: TGTGCCAGCAGTCAGACTAGCGGGAGGGCCGTCGGCACAGATACGCAGTATTTT. It translates to CASSQTSGRAVGTDTQYF. Full variable domain (missing parts from reference TRBV28 and TRBJ2-3): DVKVTQSSRYLVKRTGEKVFLECVQDMDHENMFWYRQDPGLGLRLIYFSYDVKMKEKGDIPEGYSVSREKKERFSLILESASTNQTSMYLCASSQTSGRAVGTDTQYFGPGTRLTVL.

The chain uses TRBV5-6 and TRBJ2-2, with D possibly TRBD1 on 6 matching bases. Germline CDR1 reads SGHDT; CDR2 reads YYEEEE. CDR3 length: 14 amino acids. V was cut by 2 bases and J by 4 bases, with 9 bases left in between. CDR3 amino acids: CASSFTGSTGELFF. CDR3 coding DNA: TGTGCCAGCAGCTTTACAGGGAGCACCGGGGAGCTGTTTTTT.

The V gene is TRBV19, the J gene TRBJ1-4; TRBD1 might be the D (6 bases). The CDR3 runs to 14 residues. Trimming removed 10 bases at V and 7 bases at J, with 19 bases between. Per germline, CDR1 LNHDA and CDR2 SQIVND (reference sequence). The CDR3 bases are TGTGCCACCCCAGAAACAGGGCTGGGTGAAAAACTGTTTTTT. This gives the protein CATPETGLGEKLFF.

This chain uses TRBV30 with TRBJ2-3; D possibly corresponds to TRBD2 (6 bases). Germline assignment: CDR1 GTSNPN and CDR2 SVGIG (reference sequence). Trimming pared 6 bases from V and 4 bases from J, leaving 14 bases between. This CDR3 comprises 13 residues. In DNA form, the CDR3 reads TGTGCCTGCCCCCGGGGGACGGCAGATACGCAGTATTTT. Translated: CACPRGTADTQYF.

This chain links TRBV28 with TRBJ1-1; 8 bases are shared with TRBD1. With 2 bases clipped from V and 8 bases from J, the junction kept 4 bases outside the gene matches. This CDR3 has 13 amino acids. Germline CDR1 reads MDHEN; CDR2 reads SYDVKM. The CDR3 loop reads CASSLTGGPEAFF. CDR3 nucleotide sequence: TGTGCCAGCAGTTTAACAGGGGGGCCCGAAGCTTTCTTT.

This clone occurred once. The chain uses TRBV7-6 and TRBJ1-5, with a possible D match to TRBD1 (6 bases). CDR1 is SGHVS, CDR2 FNYEAQ, per germline. V was trimmed by 5 bases and J by 3 bases, leaving 11 bases between them. This CDR3 comprises 14 residues. CDR3 residues: CASSPGQLNQPQHF. The CDR3 DNA is TGTGCCAGCAGCCCTGGACAGCTCAATCAGCCCCAGCATTTT. The full variable domain, rest sourced from reference TRBV7-6 and TRBJ1-5, is GAGVSQSPRYKVTKRGQDVALRCDPISGHVSLYWYRQALGQGPEFLTYFNYEAQQDKSGLPNDRFSAERPEGSISTLTIQRTEQRDSAMYRCASSPGQLNQPQHFGDGTRLSIL.